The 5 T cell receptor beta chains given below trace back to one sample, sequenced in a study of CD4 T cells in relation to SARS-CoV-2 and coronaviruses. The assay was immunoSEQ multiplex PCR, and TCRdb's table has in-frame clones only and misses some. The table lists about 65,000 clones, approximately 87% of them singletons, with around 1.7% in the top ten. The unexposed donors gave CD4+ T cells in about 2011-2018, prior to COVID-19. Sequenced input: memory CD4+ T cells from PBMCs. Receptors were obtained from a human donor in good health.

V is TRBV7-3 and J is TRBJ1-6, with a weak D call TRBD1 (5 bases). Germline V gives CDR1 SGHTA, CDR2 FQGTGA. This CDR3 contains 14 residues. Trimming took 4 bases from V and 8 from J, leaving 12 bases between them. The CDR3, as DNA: TGTGCCAGCAGCTCAGGGCCGGGGTATTCACCCCTCCACTTT. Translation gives CASSSGPGYSPLHF.

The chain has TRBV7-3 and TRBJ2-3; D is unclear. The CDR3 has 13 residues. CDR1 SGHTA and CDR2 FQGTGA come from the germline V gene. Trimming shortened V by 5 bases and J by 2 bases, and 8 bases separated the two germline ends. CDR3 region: CASSEVNTDTQYF. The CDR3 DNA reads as TGTGCCAGCAGCGAGGTAAACACAGATACGCAGTATTTT.

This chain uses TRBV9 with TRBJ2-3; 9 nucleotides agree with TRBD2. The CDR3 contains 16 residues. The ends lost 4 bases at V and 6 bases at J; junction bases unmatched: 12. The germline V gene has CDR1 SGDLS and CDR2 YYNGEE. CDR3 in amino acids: CASSLSGSDDWDTQYF. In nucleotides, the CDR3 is TGTGCCAGCAGCCTTAGCGGGAGCGACGATTGGGATACGCAGTATTTT.

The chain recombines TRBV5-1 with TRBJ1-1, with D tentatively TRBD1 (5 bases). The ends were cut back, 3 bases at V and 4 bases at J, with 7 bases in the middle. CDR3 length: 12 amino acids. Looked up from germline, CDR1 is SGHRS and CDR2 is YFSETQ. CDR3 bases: TGCGCCAGCAGCTGGGGGGTCACTGAAGCTTTCTTT. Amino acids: CASSWGVTEAFF.

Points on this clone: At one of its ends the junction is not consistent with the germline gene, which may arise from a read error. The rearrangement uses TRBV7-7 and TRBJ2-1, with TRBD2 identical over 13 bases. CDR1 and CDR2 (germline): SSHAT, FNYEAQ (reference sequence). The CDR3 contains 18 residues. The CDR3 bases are TGTGCTAGCAGCAAAACTATCGGACTAGCGGGAGAATTTAATGAGCAGTTCTTC. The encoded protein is CASSKTIGLAGEFNEQFF. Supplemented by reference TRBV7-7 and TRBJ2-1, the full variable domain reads GAGVSQSPRYKVTKRGQDVTLRCDPISSHATLYWYQQALGQGPEFLTYFNYEAQPDKSGLPSDRFSAERPEGSISTLTIQRTEQRDSAMYRCASSKTIGLAGEFNEQFFGPGTRLTVL.